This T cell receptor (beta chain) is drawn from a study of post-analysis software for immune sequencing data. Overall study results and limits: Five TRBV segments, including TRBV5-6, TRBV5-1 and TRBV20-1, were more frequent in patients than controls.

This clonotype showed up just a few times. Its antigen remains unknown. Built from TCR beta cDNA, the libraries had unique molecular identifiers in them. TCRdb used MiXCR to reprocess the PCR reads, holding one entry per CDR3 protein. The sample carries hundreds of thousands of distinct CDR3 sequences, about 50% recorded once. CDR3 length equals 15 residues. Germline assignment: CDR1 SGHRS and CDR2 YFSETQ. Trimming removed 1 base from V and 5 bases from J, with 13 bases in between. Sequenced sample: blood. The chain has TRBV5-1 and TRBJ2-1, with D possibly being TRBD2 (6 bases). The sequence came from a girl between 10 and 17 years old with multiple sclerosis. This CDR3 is CASSLLFRENNEQFF. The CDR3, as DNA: TGCGCCAGCAGCTTGTTGTTTCGGGAGAACAATGAGCAGTTCTTC.